A selection of T cell receptor beta chains follows, all from one sample in a study of shared clonotypes between healthy human individuals. TCRdb's table, derived via immunoSEQ multiplex PCR, lists solely in-frame clones and lacks some. The profile covers hundreds of thousands of clones, with 95% to 98% appearing a single time and less than 0.35% taken by the ten largest. The sample was naive CD8+ T cells sorted from blood. The receptors were gathered from a man younger than 40 in good health. Both conserved end residues are part of each CDR3. Each record gives: D gene, J gene, clone size, V gene, CDR3 protein, CDR3 DNA. The D gene is left open where the match is weak. Size is omitted from some rows. Given values are once, few, many or a class for expanded clones.

D gene: TRBD2; J gene: TRBJ2-1; clone size: once; V gene: TRBV15; CDR3 protein: CATSRAYPGLAGGGEQFF; CDR3 DNA: TGTGCCACCAGCAGAGCTTACCCTGGACTAGCGGGAGGAGGGGAGCAGTTCTTC
D gene: NA; J gene: TRBJ1-2; clone size: NA; V gene: TRBV7-9; CDR3 protein: CASSLAWGTDGYTF; CDR3 DNA: TGTGCCAGCAGCTTAGCGTGGGGAACAGACGGCTACACCTTC
D gene: NA; J gene: TRBJ1-1; clone size: NA; V gene: TRBV19; CDR3 protein: CASSIAVVIGVNTEAFF; CDR3 DNA: TGTGCCAGTAGTATAGCGGTGGTCATCGGAGTGAACACTGAAGCTTTCTTT
D gene: TRBD1; J gene: TRBJ2-2; clone size: NA; V gene: TRBV9; CDR3 protein: CASSVGQSLTAGELFF; CDR3 DNA: TGTGCCAGCAGCGTGGGACAGTCCCTAACAGCCGGGGAGCTGTTTTTT
D gene: NA; J gene: TRBJ1-2; clone size: NA; V gene: TRBV2; CDR3 protein: CASSDLPGFSDGYTF; CDR3 DNA: TGTGCCAGCAGCGACCTACCAGGGTTTTCTGATGGCTACACCTTC
D gene: TRBD2; J gene: TRBJ2-1; clone size: NA; V gene: TRBV11-2; CDR3 protein: CASSPEGGGRNSEQFF; CDR3 DNA: TGTGCCAGCAGCCCTGAGGGGGGCGGGAGGAATTCGGAGCAGTTCTTC
D gene: NA; J gene: TRBJ1-1; clone size: NA; V gene: TRBV9; CDR3 protein: CASSVGVGNTEAFF; CDR3 DNA: TGTGCCAGCAGCGTAGGTGTGGGGAACACTGAAGCTTTCTTT
D gene: TRBD2; J gene: TRBJ2-1; clone size: NA; V gene: TRBV19; CDR3 protein: CASRLASSYNEQFF; CDR3 DNA: TGTGCCAGCCGACTAGCGAGCTCCTACAATGAGCAGTTCTTC
D gene: TRBD1; J gene: TRBJ2-5; clone size: NA; V gene: TRBV9; CDR3 protein: CASSSGQGDFETQYF; CDR3 DNA: TGTGCCAGCAGCTCGGGACAGGGGGATTTCGAGACCCAGTACTTC
D gene: NA; J gene: TRBJ2-1; clone size: NA; V gene: TRBV7-9; CDR3 protein: CASTLLSNEQFF; CDR3 DNA: TGTGCCAGCACCCTCTTGAGTAATGAGCAGTTCTTC
D gene: NA; J gene: TRBJ2-7; clone size: NA; V gene: TRBV27; CDR3 protein: CASSLGRVREQYF; CDR3 DNA: TGTGCCAGCAGTTTAGGAAGGGTAAGGGAGCAGTACTTC
D gene: NA; J gene: TRBJ1-1; clone size: NA; V gene: TRBV7-8; CDR3 protein: CASSHSPGQYTEAFF; CDR3 DNA: TGTGCCAGCAGCCACTCCCCCGGACAGTACACTGAAGCTTTCTTT
D gene: NA; J gene: TRBJ2-7; clone size: NA; V gene: TRBV7-2; CDR3 protein: CASSLFHGNDYEQYF; CDR3 DNA: TGTGCCAGCAGCTTATTTCATGGGAACGACTACGAGCAGTACTTC
D gene: NA; J gene: TRBJ2-5; clone size: NA; V gene: TRBV6-6; CDR3 protein: CASRRQETQYF; CDR3 DNA: TGTGCCAGCAGGCGACAAGAGACCCAGTACTTC
D gene: NA; J gene: TRBJ2-7; clone size: NA; V gene: TRBV11-2; CDR3 protein: CASSLSITYEQYF; CDR3 DNA: TGTGCCAGCAGCCTCAGCATAACGTACGAGCAGTACTTC
D gene: TRBD2; J gene: TRBJ2-2; clone size: NA; V gene: TRBV6-1; CDR3 protein: CASGEAGVSTGELFF; CDR3 DNA: TGTGCCAGCGGTGAAGCGGGAGTCAGCACCGGGGAGCTGTTTTTT
D gene: NA; J gene: TRBJ2-1; clone size: NA; V gene: TRBV9; CDR3 protein: CASSPRPPEQFF; CDR3 DNA: TGTGCCAGCAGCCCCCGACCCCCTGAGCAGTTCTTC
D gene: NA; J gene: TRBJ2-5; clone size: NA; V gene: TRBV5-1; CDR3 protein: CASSLGETVETQYF; CDR3 DNA: TGCGCCAGCAGCTTGGGCGAGACAGTAGAGACCCAGTACTTC
D gene: TRBD1; J gene: TRBJ2-7; clone size: NA; V gene: TRBV4-3; CDR3 protein: CASSQAGQGSSYEQYF; CDR3 DNA: TGCGCCAGCAGCCAAGCTGGACAGGGGAGCTCCTACGAGCAGTACTTC
D gene: NA; J gene: TRBJ2-7; clone size: NA; V gene: TRBV28; CDR3 protein: CASSLTWGSAPYEQYF; CDR3 DNA: TGTGCCAGCAGTCTCACGTGGGGATCTGCCCCCTACGAGCAGTACTTC
D gene: TRBD1; J gene: TRBJ1-5; clone size: NA; V gene: TRBV6-6; CDR3 protein: CASSIETGGVQPQHF; CDR3 DNA: TGTGCCAGCAGTATCGAGACAGGGGGCGTTCAGCCCCAGCATTTT
D gene: NA; J gene: TRBJ1-3; clone size: NA; V gene: TRBV5-6; CDR3 protein: CASSFGGGNTIYF; CDR3 DNA: TGTGCCAGCAGCTTCGGGGGCGGGAACACCATATATTTT
D gene: TRBD2; J gene: TRBJ2-3; clone size: NA; V gene: TRBV27; CDR3 protein: CASSQAILPGLAGSDTDTQYF; CDR3 DNA: TGTGCCAGCAGCCAAGCAATACTGCCGGGACTAGCGGGCTCTGACACAGATACGCAGTATTTT
D gene: NA; J gene: TRBJ2-2; clone size: NA; V gene: TRBV5-4; CDR3 protein: CASSKGSGAIRAGELFF; CDR3 DNA: TGTGCCAGCAGCAAAGGCTCCGGGGCCATCCGGGCCGGGGAGCTGTTTTTT
D gene: NA; J gene: TRBJ1-2; clone size: NA; V gene: TRBV19; CDR3 protein: CASSFPEGAAYGYTF; CDR3 DNA: TGTGCCAGTAGTTTTCCGGAAGGAGCCGCCTATGGCTACACCTTC
D gene: TRBD1; J gene: TRBJ1-2; clone size: NA; V gene: TRBV11-2; CDR3 protein: CASSFTGVGYGYTF; CDR3 DNA: TGTGCCAGCAGCTTTACAGGGGTCGGCTATGGCTACACCTTC
D gene: NA; J gene: TRBJ2-7; clone size: NA; V gene: TRBV5-6; CDR3 protein: CASSLVAQVPYEQYF; CDR3 DNA: TGTGCCAGCAGCTTGGTGGCCCAGGTCCCCTACGAGCAGTACTTC
D gene: TRBD2; J gene: TRBJ2-7; clone size: NA; V gene: TRBV7-8; CDR3 protein: CASSLWRGSAYEQYF; CDR3 DNA: TGTGCCAGCAGCTTATGGCGCGGGAGTGCCTACGAGCAGTACTTC
D gene: NA; J gene: TRBJ2-1; clone size: NA; V gene: TRBV2; CDR3 protein: CASSPQTAGEDNEQFF; CDR3 DNA: TGTGCCAGCAGTCCACAGACGGCCGGGGAGGATAATGAGCAGTTCTTC
D gene: NA; J gene: TRBJ1-5; clone size: NA; V gene: TRBV28; CDR3 protein: CASSLDRSYSNQPQHF; CDR3 DNA: TGTGCCAGCAGCCTAGACAGGAGCTATAGCAATCAGCCCCAGCATTTT
D gene: TRBD2; J gene: TRBJ2-5; clone size: NA; V gene: TRBV13; CDR3 protein: CASSAPGLAPETQYF; CDR3 DNA: TGTGCCAGCAGCGCTCCGGGACTAGCTCCGGAGACCCAGTACTTC
D gene: TRBD1; J gene: TRBJ1-1; clone size: NA; V gene: TRBV11-2; CDR3 protein: CASSSHRGWMNTEAFF; CDR3 DNA: TGTGCCAGCAGCTCTCACAGGGGATGGATGAACACTGAAGCTTTCTTT
D gene: NA; J gene: TRBJ2-1; clone size: NA; V gene: TRBV18; CDR3 protein: CASSPGPQMQNNEQFF; CDR3 DNA: TGTGCCAGCTCCCCTGGACCGCAAATGCAGAACAATGAGCAGTTCTTC
D gene: NA; J gene: TRBJ1-2; clone size: NA; V gene: TRBV14; CDR3 protein: CASSQGQAHGYTF; CDR3 DNA: TGTGCCAGCAGCCAAGGACAGGCTCATGGCTACACCTTC
D gene: NA; J gene: TRBJ2-2; clone size: NA; V gene: TRBV9; CDR3 protein: CASSGRQSTGELFF; CDR3 DNA: TGTGCCAGCAGCGGCCGACAGTCAACCGGGGAGCTGTTTTTT
D gene: NA; J gene: TRBJ2-1; clone size: NA; V gene: TRBV13; CDR3 protein: CASSLIINEQFF; CDR3 DNA: TGTGCCAGCAGCTTAATCATAAATGAGCAGTTCTTC
D gene: TRBD1; J gene: TRBJ2-7; clone size: NA; V gene: TRBV4-1; CDR3 protein: CASSQRQGPYEQYF; CDR3 DNA: TGCGCCAGCAGCCAGAGACAGGGGCCATACGAGCAGTACTTC
D gene: NA; J gene: TRBJ1-2; clone size: NA; V gene: TRBV21-1; CDR3 protein: CASSARGLRGYTF; CDR3 DNA: TGTGCCAGCAGCGCTAGGGGGCTCCGAGGCTACACCTTC
D gene: TRBD2; J gene: TRBJ2-5; clone size: NA; V gene: TRBV27; CDR3 protein: CASSQGLAGGARTQYF; CDR3 DNA: TGTGCCAGCAGTCAGGGACTAGCGGGAGGGGCGCGGACCCAGTACTTC
D gene: NA; J gene: TRBJ1-2; clone size: NA; V gene: TRBV15; CDR3 protein: CATSRLLNYGYTF; CDR3 DNA: TGTGCCACCAGCCGCCTGCTCAACTATGGCTACACCTTC
D gene: NA; J gene: TRBJ2-1; clone size: NA; V gene: TRBV29-1; CDR3 protein: CSVAGIGGREYNEQFF; CDR3 DNA: TGCAGCGTTGCTGGAATCGGGGGTCGCGAGTACAATGAGCAGTTCTTC
D gene: NA; J gene: TRBJ2-7; clone size: NA; V gene: TRBV5-4; CDR3 protein: CASSLAGPYEQYF; CDR3 DNA: TGTGCCAGCAGCTTAGCGGGCCCCTACGAGCAGTACTTC